Described below is a single T cell receptor beta chain sequence and its context. Its specificity is unknown. Using immunoSEQ multiplex PCR, the repertoire was profiled, and TCRdb retains in-frame clones only, with some absent. The table lists 150,000 to 180,000 clones, approximately 90% of them singletons. Specified time point: blood 2 weeks post-SBRT. Treatment given: 15 Gy SBRT to primary tumor, nephrectomy 4 weeks later. After SBRT, blood was collected at 2 and 4 weeks, plus baseline. The patient's renal cell carcinoma had clear cell pathology. The sample belongs to a study of radiation and T cells in renal cell carcinoma. Study-wide results and caveats: From baseline, blood top tumor clonotypes peaked at 2 weeks post-radiation. No pretreatment tumor biopsies were available for baseline clonotypes.

This clonotype was sampled from a woman aged 50 to 60 with renal cell carcinoma. The sequenced sample was blood, obtained from a patient whose treatment included radiotherapy and nephrectomy.

The CDR3 reads CASTSTGPIYGYTF. CDR3 nucleotides: TGTGCCAGCACCTCGACAGGGCCTATATATGGCTACACCTTC. The V gene is TRBV28, the J gene TRBJ1-2; TRBD1 aligns across 7 bases. From germline, CDR1 is MDHEN and CDR2 SYDVKM. The J segment lost 5 bases and the V segment lost 7 bases, leaving 10 bases of the junction unmatched. CDR3 length equals 14 residues.